A single TCR beta chain is shown here with its context. Its specificity is unknown. The data stem from a study of T cells in Graves' hyperthyroidism and ophthalmopathy. Study observations and caveats: Classification by a 13 V-J model distinguished ophthalmopathy from stable hyperthyroidism.

The germline gives CDR1 MNHNS, CDR2 SASEGT. The CDR3 contains 15 residues. The V and J ends lost 6 bases and 1 base, in that order; junction bases with no gene match: 4. Diagnoses rested on clinical symptoms, serum thyroxine and TRAb, thyroid ultrasound and orbital computed tomography. An approximately 10 ml volume of fresh peripheral blood provided the PBMCs. The TCR beta CDR3 regions underwent amplification using RNA transcripts as the source. Researchers ran a first-round RT-PCR on the TCR CDR3 using the HTBI primer set. Each CDR3 protein gets one entry after TCRdb re-called the multiplex PCR reads with MiXCR. The data hold a few hundred thousand distinct CDR3 sequences, with 14% observed a single time.

The receptor's source is a woman aged 30 to 39 with Graves' hyperthyroidism that later progressed to Graves' ophthalmopathy. This rearrangement joins TRBV6-1 to TRBJ2-4; 9 bases are a match to TRBD2. The sample taken for sequencing was blood. The CDR3 region is CASRIAGAAKNIQYF. The CDR3 DNA reads TGTGCCAGCAGAATAGCGGGAGCGGCCAAAAACATTCAGTACTTC.